The source of this T cell receptor (beta chain) is a study of molecular identifiers for immune sequencing clone quantification. The CDR3 contains 17 residues. Germline CDR1 and CDR2: MNHEY and SMNVEV (reference sequence). V shed 5 bases and J 7 bases; nucleotides not matched to a gene: 19. CD8+CD4-CCR7+CD45RA+ sorting gave the naive CD8 T cells. TCRdb processed the PCR reads anew with MiXCR; each CDR3 protein has one entry. The sample gives approximately 590,000 distinct CDR3 sequences, approximately 24% of which show up once; about 0.73% is in the top ten. The chain is built from TRBV27 and TRBJ1-1; 7 nucleotides align to TRBD1. The TCR comes from a human donor in good health. Some libraries in this study had Jurkat cell RNA spiked in. Sample: naive CD8+ T cells from blood, with Jurkat cell RNA spiked in. Subset of the sample: FACS-sorted CD8+CD4-CCR7+CD45RA+ naive T cells. The CDR3 region has the DNA TGTGCCAGCAGTCCCGGGACAGTCAGCGGTGAAGTGGTTGAAGCTTTCTTT. Its protein is CASSPGTVSGEVVEAFF.